This TCR beta chain was identified in a study of blood T cell repertoires in COVID-19. Study as a whole: Researchers got acute and convalescent COVID-19 samples from the United States, Italy and Spain. Sources were T cells, B-cell-depleted T cells, or PBMCs; the material itself was cDNA or gDNA.

The CDR3 loop spans 15 amino acids. The germline V and J ends were trimmed by 0 bases and 0 bases, with 6 bases remaining between them. Germline values: CDR1 SGHDN, CDR2 FVKESK. Assay used: immunoSEQ multiplex PCR; TCRdb lists only in-frame clones, some missing. The table has about 190,000 clones, roughly 86% seen once; the top ten hold 4% to 6%. This sequence originates from a woman between 70 and 85 years old with active or convalescent COVID-19. Sequenced sample: peripheral blood. The chain carries TRBV14 and TRBJ2-1; unclear D gene. In DNA, the CDR3 is TGTGCCAGCAGCCAAGATAGCAGCTCCTACAATGAGCAGTTCTTC. Residues: CASSQDSSSYNEQFF.